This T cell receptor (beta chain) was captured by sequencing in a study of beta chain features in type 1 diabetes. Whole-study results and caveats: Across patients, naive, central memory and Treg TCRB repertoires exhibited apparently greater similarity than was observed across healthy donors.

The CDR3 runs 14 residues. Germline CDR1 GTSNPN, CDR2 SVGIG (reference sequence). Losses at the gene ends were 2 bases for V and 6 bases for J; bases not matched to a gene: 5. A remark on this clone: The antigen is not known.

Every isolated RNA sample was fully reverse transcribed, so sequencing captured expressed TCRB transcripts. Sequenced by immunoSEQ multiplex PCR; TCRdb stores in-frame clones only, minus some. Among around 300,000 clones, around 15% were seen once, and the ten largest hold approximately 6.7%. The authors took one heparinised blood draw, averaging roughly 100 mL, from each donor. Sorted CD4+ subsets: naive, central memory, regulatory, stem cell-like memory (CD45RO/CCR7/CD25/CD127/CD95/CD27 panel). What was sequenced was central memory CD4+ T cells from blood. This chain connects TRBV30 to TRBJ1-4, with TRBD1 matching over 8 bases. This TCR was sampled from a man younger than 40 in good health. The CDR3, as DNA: TGTGCCTGGAGTCGTGGACAGGGTGATGAAAAACTGTTTTTT. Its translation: CAWSRGQGDEKLFF.